The 26 T cell receptor beta chains reported below all come from one sample, sequenced in a study of blood T cells in healthy people across ages. Next came a second PCR, run for 7 to 11 cycles, which used a sample-barcoded 5' primer along with a J-beta primer mix. TCRdb reprocessed the 5' RACE reads via MiXCR and lists one record per CDR3 protein. The sample includes roughly 800,000 distinct CDR3 sequences, about 48% of them seen just once. Sequencing was done on a sample of blood. Source of these receptors: a man at least 80 years old in good health.

This clonotype has just a few counts. The chain joins TRBV20-1 to TRBJ2-1; 12 bases fit TRBD2. The junction had 4 bases not matched to a gene; V was cut back by 0 bases and J by 7 bases. The CDR3 is 15 amino acids. Germline V gives CDR1 DFQATT, CDR2 SNEGSKA (reference sequence). CDR3 nucleotides: TGCAGTGCTAGAGATTCTGGACTAGCGGGGAATGAGCAGTTCTTC. Translation gives CSARDSGLAGNEQFF.

The chain recombines TRBV28 with TRBJ2-1; tentatively, D is TRBD1 or TRBD2 (5 bases each). The J call is doubtful: the DNA matches TRBJ2-7 better. The CDR3 consists of 13 residues. Per germline, CDR1 MDHEN and CDR2 SYDVKM. CDR3 nucleotide sequence: TGTGCCAGCCGGGGACGGATAACCTACGAGCAGTACTTC. This sequence encodes CASRGRITYEQYF.

The rearrangement links TRBV9 to TRBJ2-7; D is unresolved. CDR1 and CDR2 from the germline V gene are SGDLS and YYNGEE. The CDR3 contains 13 residues. With 3 bases removed from V and 5 bases from J, the gap between germline ends came to 12 bases. The CDR3 loop reads CASSGPGRDEQYF. CDR3 coding DNA: TGTGCCAGCAGCGGGCCCGGAAGGGACGAGCAGTACTTC.

This chain joins TRBV12-3 or TRBV12-4 and TRBJ2-1, with D possibly TRBD2 on 5 matching bases. V lost 1 base and J 6 bases, leaving 13 bases between the germline ends. This CDR3 is built from 15 residues. The DNA of the CDR3 is TGTGCCAGCAGTTTAGTGGGAGCGAACTCCAATGAGCAGTTCTTC. This sequence encodes CASSLVGANSNEQFF.

This rearrangement joins TRBV24-1 to TRBJ2-7; possible D gene TRBD1, 6 bases. The CDR3 consists of 13 residues. The germline V and J ends were trimmed by 3 bases and 10 bases, with 15 bases remaining between them. Germline V lookup: CDR1 KGHDR, CDR2 SFDVKD. The CDR3 is CATSDQPTGSQYF. Written as DNA, the CDR3 is TGTGCCACCAGTGATCAACCTACAGGGTCCCAGTACTTC.

The V and J genes are TRBV2 and TRBJ2-7; no clear D gene. The closer fit of TRBJ2-5 to the DNA end suggests the J call may be wrong. The CDR3 is 11 residues long. Germline V CDR1 and CDR2: SNHLY, FYNNEI. CDR3: CASSYEETQYF. The CDR3 nucleotides read TGTGCCAGCAGCTACGAGGAGACCCAGTACTTC.

The chain links TRBV9 to TRBJ1-6; D possibly corresponds to TRBD1 (6 bases). CDR1 and CDR2 (germline): SGDLS, YYNGEE. V was pared by 0 bases and J by 10 bases, with 20 bases between. This CDR3 is 17 amino acids long. The CDR3 region is CASSVETGLGLDSPLHF. CDR3 sequence (DNA): TGTGCCAGCAGCGTAGAAACAGGGTTGGGATTGGACTCACCCCTCCACTTT.

The genes are TRBV7-9 and TRBJ1-1; weak D call: TRBD1 (6 bases). The germline V and J ends were trimmed by 4 bases and 5 bases, with 17 bases remaining between them. This CDR3 spans 15 amino acids. Germline loops: CDR1 SEHNR, CDR2 FQNEAQ (reference sequence). CDR3 sequence reads: CASSSIRGLGTEAFF. The CDR3 DNA is TGTGCCAGCAGCTCTATCAGGGGCCTCGGGACTGAAGCTTTCTTT.

This clonotype was recorded a few times. The chain recombines TRBV14 with TRBJ2-3; no reliable D call. Germline V CDR1 and CDR2: SGHDN, FVKESK. The V gene lost 4 bases and the J gene lost 0 bases, with 17 bases spanning the gap. This CDR3 is built from 17 residues. The CDR3 sequence: CASSPRIGGPSTDTQYF. The CDR3 region has the DNA TGTGCCAGCAGCCCTCGGATCGGCGGCCCTAGCACAGATACGCAGTATTTT.

This rearrangement joins TRBV16 to TRBJ2-3; possible D gene TRBD2, 6 bases. V dropped 0 bases and J dropped 2 bases, with 12 bases sitting between them. There are 16 residues in the CDR3. Germline V gene data show CDR1 as KGHSY and CDR2 as FQNENV. The CDR3 nucleotides read TGTGCCAGCAGCCAATCTTGGACTACCCTCACAGATACGCAGTATTTT. This translates into CASSQSWTTLTDTQYF. Based on the CDR3 plus reference TRBV16 and TRBJ2-3, the full variable domain is GEEVAQTPKHLVRGEGQKAKLYCAPIKGHSYVFWYQQVLKNEFKFLISFQNENVFDETGMPKERFSAKCLPNSPCSLEIQATKLEDSAVYFCASSQSWTTLTDTQYFGPGTRLTVL.

The chain couples TRBV13 to TRBJ2-1; 9 positions match TRBD2. This CDR3 spans 15 amino acids. CDR1 and CDR2 (germline): PRHDT, FYEKMQ (reference sequence). J lost 8 bases, V lost 6 bases, and 11 bases had no gene match. The CDR3 region has the DNA TGTGCCAGCAGTCGACCGGGACTAGCTGTTGATGAGCAGTTCTTC. Its translation is CASSRPGLAVDEQFF. Drawing the rest from reference TRBV13 and TRBJ2-1, the complete variable domain is AAGVIQSPRHLIKEKRETATLKCYPIPRHDTVYWYQQGPGQDPQFLISFYEKMQSDKGSIPDRFSAQQFSDYHSELNMSSLELGDSALYFCASSRPGLAVDEQFFGPGTRLTVL.

This rearrangement joins TRBV5-4 to TRBJ2-1; 9 nucleotides agree with TRBD2. This CDR3 region has 16 residues. The J segment lost 2 bases and the V segment lost 1 base, leaving 4 bases of the junction unmatched. Germline V gene lookup returns CDR1 SGHNT and CDR2 YYREEE (reference sequence). CDR3 DNA: TGTGCCAGCAGCTTGTACGCGGGAGGGACCTACAATGAGCAGTTCTTC. It is translated as CASSLYAGGTYNEQFF.

The rearrangement links TRBV7-3 to TRBJ2-5, with D tentatively TRBD1 or TRBD2 (6 bases each). Per germline, CDR1 SGHTA and CDR2 FQGTGA. This CDR3 contains 14 residues. V dropped 5 bases and J dropped 11 bases, with 21 bases sitting between them. CDR3 DNA sequence: TGTGCCAGCAGCGCCTCGGGACTCCCGGGGGCGCAGTACTTC. Amino acids: CASSASGLPGAQYF.

This clonotype was seen more than once but under ten times. V is TRBV6-5 and J is TRBJ2-1; either TRBD1 or TRBD2 may supply D (6 bases each). The J call may be incorrect, as the DNA end agrees better with TRBJ2-7. The CDR3 runs to 14 residues. Germline CDR1 is MNHEY and CDR2 is SVGAGI. CDR3 sequence: CASSLQGRIDEQYF. The DNA for the CDR3 is TGTGCCAGCAGCCTCCAGGGGAGGATCGACGAGCAGTACTTC.

The chain links TRBV5-1 to TRBJ2-4, with 8 bases aligning to TRBD1. The closer fit of TRBJ2-7 to the DNA end suggests the J call may be wrong. The CDR3 covers 13 residues. Germline CDR1 and CDR2: SGHRS and YFSETQ. The CDR3 DNA follows: TGCGCCAGCAAAGCAGGGGGCACCTACGAGCAGTACTTC. Amino acid sequence: CASKAGGTYEQYF.

The chain joins TRBV28 to TRBJ2-4; no clear D gene. The end of the DNA aligns better with TRBJ2-7, so the J call may be wrong. The CDR3 is 16 residues long. The germline gives CDR1 MDHEN, CDR2 SYDVKM. CDR3 coding DNA: TGTGCCAGCAGTTCCTCATTCGGACGGCCTCTATACGAGCAGTACTTC. It is translated as CASSSSFGRPLYEQYF.

CDR3 nucleotides: TGTGCCAGCAGTCCCACTGTCGGGGCAACTAATGAAAAACTGTTTTTT. Translating gives CASSPTVGATNEKLFF. The chain employs TRBV12-3 or TRBV12-4 and TRBJ1-4, with no clear D. V lost 5 bases and J lost 0, with 13 bases in between. The CDR3 is 16 amino acids.

The V gene is TRBV29-1, the J gene TRBJ2-4; 10 bases map to TRBD1. The J segment lost 10 bases and the V segment lost 4 bases, leaving 10 bases of the junction unmatched. The CDR3 is made up of 14 amino acids. Looked up from germline, CDR1 is SQVTM and CDR2 is ANQGSEA. In DNA form, the CDR3 reads TGCAGCGTTGGGGAGGGGACAGGGGCTTTAATTCAGTACTTC. This codes for CSVGEGTGALIQYF.

This clonotype showed up just once. The chain couples TRBV6-5 to TRBJ2-7, with TRBD1 matching over 7 bases. The length of the CDR3 is 15 residues. The V segment lost 5 bases and the J segment 1 base; nucleotides outside the gene matches: 8. Germline CDR1 MNHEY, CDR2 SVGAGI. CDR3 DNA sequence: TGTGCCAGCAGTAGAACAGGGGTAGGATCCTACGAGCAGTACTTC. The encoded protein is CASSRTGVGSYEQYF.

The chain employs TRBV5-1 and TRBJ1-5, with 9 bases that match TRBD1. The germline gives CDR1 SGHRS, CDR2 YFSETQ. The CDR3 spans 18 residues. With V trimmed by 4 bases and J by 3 bases, 14 bases remained unmatched. In DNA, the CDR3 is TGCGCCAGCAGCCCAGTCCCGGGACAGGGTCGGGACAATCAGCCCCAGCATTTT. Residues: CASSPVPGQGRDNQPQHF. The complete variable domain, with remaining parts taken from reference TRBV5-1 and TRBJ1-5, reads KAGVTQTPRYLIKTRGQQVTLSCSPISGHRSVSWYQQTPGQGLQFLFEYFSETQRNKGNFPGRFSGRQFSNSRSEMNVSTLELGDSALYLCASSPVPGQGRDNQPQHFGDGTRLSIL.

The chain uses TRBV7-6 and TRBJ1-5, with D hard to call. This CDR3 is 17 amino acids long. V lost 5 bases and J lost 2, with 19 bases in between. The germline gives CDR1 SGHVS, CDR2 FNYEAQ. The CDR3 protein is CASSASLGTWGNQPQHF. DNA of the CDR3: TGTGCCAGCAGCGCCTCCCTGGGTACTTGGGGCAATCAGCCCCAGCATTTT.

The chain joins TRBV6-2 or TRBV6-3 to TRBJ2-3; a possible D gene is TRBD2 (5 bases). The germline V gene has CDR1 MNHEY and CDR2 SVGEGT. The CDR3 is 13 residues long. The V and J ends lost 2 bases and 14 bases respectively, with 17 bases between them. CDR3 amino acids: CASSYGVTRYAYF. The CDR3, as DNA: TGTGCCAGCAGTTACGGCGTAACTAGATACGCGTATTTT.

The gene calls are TRBV29-1 and TRBJ1-1; D gene unclear. The CDR3 runs to 13 residues. V was pared by 7 bases and J by 0 bases, with 12 bases between. Germline loops: CDR1 SQVTM, CDR2 ANQGSEA. In DNA, the CDR3 is TGCAGCGGGGGAGGGTCCATGAACACTGAAGCTTTCTTT. As protein: CSGGGSMNTEAFF.

Only a few counts were recorded for this clonotype. J is TRBJ2-5 and V is TRBV25-1; D may match TRBD1 or TRBD2 (5 bases each). The last part of the DNA fits TRBJ2-7 better; the J call may be wrong. Germline V lookup: CDR1 MGHDK, CDR2 SYGVNS. The CDR3 consists of 16 residues. The CDR3: CASSEFRGDQSYEQYF. The CDR3 nucleotides are TGTGCCAGCAGTGAATTTCGAGGGGACCAGTCCTACGAGCAGTACTTC.

This clonotype was observed a few times. This chain uses TRBV29-1 with TRBJ2-7; maybe TRBD1 (6 bases). Germline loops: CDR1 SQVTM, CDR2 ANQGSEA. The CDR3 spans 13 residues. V was pared by 4 bases and J by 5 bases, with 15 bases between. CDR3 region: CSVARGLTNEQYF. In DNA, the CDR3 is TGCAGCGTTGCCAGGGGTCTTACTAACGAGCAGTACTTC.

A few counts support this clonotype. V and J are TRBV29-1 and TRBJ2-7; D might be TRBD2 (5 bases). The V and J ends lost 7 bases and 5 bases respectively, with 12 bases between them. Germline V CDR1 and CDR2: SQVTM, ANQGSEA. The CDR3 spans 11 residues. The CDR3, as DNA: TGCAGCGGGCAGAGGGCCGACGAGCAGTACTTC. Its protein product is CSGQRADEQYF.